The TCR beta chain described here comes from a study of blood T cell repertoires in COVID-19. Followed longitudinally, the Seattle patients had been enrolled during active infection. Study processing details: How many nucleated cells were present was estimated from reference gene primer amplification. Clones were read by immunoSEQ multiplex PCR, and TCRdb kept only the in-frame ones, dropping some. V and J calls and clone size come straight from that table; D and trimming were deduced from the DNA. The data show 250,000 to 300,000 clones, 80% to 95% seen once. The V and J ends lost 2 bases and 1 base respectively, with 17 bases between them. The CDR3 is made up of 17 amino acids. The germline gives CDR1 SGHTA, CDR2 FQGNSA.

The chain combines TRBV7-2 with TRBJ1-1; no firm D call. Specimen: peripheral blood. The origin of this receptor is a woman in her twenties or thirties with COVID-19, enrolled during active disease. CDR3 sequence (DNA): TGTGCCAGCAGCTTATTAACTCTCCGGGGTGGGAACACTGAAGCTTTCTTT. Encoded protein: CASSLLTLRGGNTEAFF.